Detailed here is one TCR beta chain. The data are from a study of T cell responses to AZD1222 COVID-19 vaccine. V dropped 4 bases and J dropped 5 bases, with 14 bases sitting between them. Germline V gene lookup returns CDR1 LNHDA and CDR2 SQIVND (reference sequence). The CDR3 is 14 amino acids. Sequencing was performed with immunoSEQ multiplex PCR; in TCRdb, only in-frame clones are kept and a portion is missing. The sample has around 180,000 clones, 80% to 90% seen once. This chain joins TRBV19 and TRBJ1-1, with D hard to call. This material consisted of peripheral blood, taken on day 0 of AZD1222 vaccination. The source is an adult in good health. CDR3 coding DNA: TGTGCCAGTAGTAGTCGGCCGCCCGGGACTGAAGCTTTCTTT. Protein sequence: CASSSRPPGTEAFF.